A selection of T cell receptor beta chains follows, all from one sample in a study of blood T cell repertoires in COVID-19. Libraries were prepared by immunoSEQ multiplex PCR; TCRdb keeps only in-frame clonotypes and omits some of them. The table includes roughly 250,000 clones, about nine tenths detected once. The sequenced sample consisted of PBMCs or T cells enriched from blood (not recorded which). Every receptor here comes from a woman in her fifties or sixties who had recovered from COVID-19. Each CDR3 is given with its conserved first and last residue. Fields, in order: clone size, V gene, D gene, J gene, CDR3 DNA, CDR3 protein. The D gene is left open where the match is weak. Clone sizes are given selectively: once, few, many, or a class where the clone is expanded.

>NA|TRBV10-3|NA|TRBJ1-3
TGTGCCATCAGTCCTACAGGGAGCTCTGGAAACACCATATATTTT
CAISPTGSSGNTIYF
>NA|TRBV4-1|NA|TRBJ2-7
TGCGCCAGCAGCCAAGAAACCCAGGGCCTTTACGAGCAGTACTTC
CASSQETQGLYEQYF
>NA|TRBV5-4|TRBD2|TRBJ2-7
TGTGCCAGCAGCTCGGCTAGCGGGACTTCCGAGCAGTACTTC
CASSSASGTSEQYF
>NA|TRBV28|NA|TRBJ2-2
TGTGCCAGCAGTTTGCTAGTCGGGGCCGGGGAGCTGTTTTTT
CASSLLVGAGELFF
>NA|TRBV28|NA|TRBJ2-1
TGTGCCAGCAGTTATACAGGTCTGAGGTACAATGAGCAGTTCTTC
CASSYTGLRYNEQFF
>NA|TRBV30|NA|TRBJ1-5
TGTGCTTATAGCCGGAGCAATCAGCCCCAGCATTTT
CAYSRSNQPQHF
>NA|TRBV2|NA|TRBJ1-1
TGTGCCAGCAGTGTGCTCCCGACCCGGGCTGAAGCTTTCTTT
CASSVLPTRAEAFF
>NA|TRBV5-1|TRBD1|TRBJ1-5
TGCGCCAGCAGCCCGGGGCAGGGGGATAATCAGCCCCAGCATTTT
CASSPGQGDNQPQHF
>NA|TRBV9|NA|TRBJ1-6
TGTGCCAGCAGCACCGAAGTCCTTCAGGGTTCACCCCTCCACTTT
CASSTEVLQGSPLHF
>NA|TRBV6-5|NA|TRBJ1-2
TGTGCCAGCAGTTACTCGAGGATGATTGGCTACACCTTC
CASSYSRMIGYTF
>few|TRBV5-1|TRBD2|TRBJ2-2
TGCGCCAGCAGCTTGCGACTAGCGGGAGAGACCGGGGAGCTGTTTTTT
CASSLRLAGETGELFF
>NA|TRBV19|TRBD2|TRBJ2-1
TGTGCCAGTAGTCCAGAGGGACTAGCGGGAATAATGAGCTCCTACAATGAGCAGTTCTTC
CASSPEGLAGIMSSYNEQFF
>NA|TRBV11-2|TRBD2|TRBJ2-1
TGTGCCAGCAGCCAGACTAGCGGGAGTCCTGAGCAGTTCTTC
CASSQTSGSPEQFF
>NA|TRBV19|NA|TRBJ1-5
TGTGCCAGTAGTATTGTGAGGCAGCCCCAGCATTTT
CASSIVRQPQHF